A single sample gave rise to the 24 T cell receptor beta chains below, sequenced in a study of T cell responses to AZD1222 COVID-19 vaccine. Here immunoSEQ multiplex PCR was the method, and the copy in TCRdb shows in-frame clones only, minus some. This table has 100,000 to 140,000 clones, around 92% appearing once. Source: peripheral blood, taken 28 days after the second AZD1222 dose. The receptors derive from an adult who received the AZD1222 COVID-19 vaccine.

The V gene is TRBV10-3, the J gene TRBJ1-2; no definite D call. The CDR3 length is 12 residues. The germline V and J ends were trimmed by 2 bases and 8 bases, with 9 bases remaining between them. From germline, CDR1 is ENHRY and CDR2 SYGVKD. For the CDR3, the DNA is TGTGCCATCAGTGAGAGTAGCTGGGGCTACACCTTC. This translates into CAISESSWGYTF.

This clone was observed once. The chain recombines TRBV4-1 with TRBJ1-3, with D unresolved. CDR3 size: 15 residues. Germline lookup yields CDR1 MGHRA and CDR2 YSYEKL. Trimming left V 4 bases short and J 2 bases short, with 12 bases between. CDR3 sequence (DNA): TGCGCCAGCAGCCCCCGGACCGACCCTGGAAACACCATATATTTT. Translated: CASSPRTDPGNTIYF.

The DNA for the CDR3 is TGTGCCAGCAGCCACCGGGACAGGGGGACTTCTGGAAACACCATATATTTT. This encodes CASSHRDRGTSGNTIYF. This chain connects TRBV14 to TRBJ1-3; 11 bases are shared with TRBD1. The CDR3 contains 17 residues. Unmatched junction bases numbered 5, after V lost 3 bases and J lost 1 base. Germline loops: CDR1 SGHDN, CDR2 FVKESK.

This chain uses TRBV19 with TRBJ1-4, with D unresolved. Germline CDR1 LNHDA, CDR2 SQIVND (reference sequence). This CDR3 has 11 residues. V lost 5 bases and J lost 9, with 7 bases in between. CDR3 bases: TGTGCCAGTAGTCTCCACCAAAAACTGTTTTTT. Its protein is CASSLHQKLFF.

The J gene is TRBJ1-2, the V gene TRBV4-1, with D perhaps matching TRBD1 (5 bases). Trimming removed 5 bases at V and 7 bases at J, with 17 bases between. The CDR3 consists of 14 residues. Germline values: CDR1 MGHRA, CDR2 YSYEKL. In DNA, the CDR3 is TGCGCCAGCAGCTCTCCCCCGCAGGGCGGTGGCTACACCTTC. It codes for CASSSPPQGGGYTF.

The J gene is TRBJ2-7, the V gene TRBV28, with D maybe TRBD1 (5 bases). Trimming took off 5 bases at V and 0 bases at J, with 11 bases between the two ends. This CDR3 has 14 amino acids. Germline values: CDR1 MDHEN, CDR2 SYDVKM. The DNA for the CDR3 is TGTGCCAGCAGTGTGACAGCCCTCTCCTACGAGCAGTACTTC. This encodes CASSVTALSYEQYF.

CDR3 in DNA: TGTGCCAGCAGCCGGGACAGGGGAAACTATGGCTACACCTTC. This sequence encodes CASSRDRGNYGYTF. The V call is TRBV6-6, the J call TRBJ1-2, with TRBD1 matching 10 bases. V was clipped by 6 bases and J by 2 bases; unmatched bases: 3. The CDR3 has 14 amino acids. Germline CDR1 and CDR2: MNHNY and SVGAGI (reference sequence).

V usage is TRBV6-5 and J usage is TRBJ1-4, with a possible D match to TRBD1 (5 bases). Trimming took 0 bases from V and 5 from J, leaving 10 bases between them. CDR3 length: 15 residues. CDR1 and CDR2 (germline): MNHEY, SVGAGI. CDR3 DNA sequence: TGTGCCAGCAGTTACTCGGGGCGCCCCAATGAAAAACTGTTTTTT. Its translation is CASSYSGRPNEKLFF.

The chain carries TRBV4-3 and TRBJ2-7; no reliable D call. Trimming removed 0 bases from V and 5 bases from J, with 5 bases in between. In germline, CDR1 is LGHNA, CDR2 YSLEER. This CDR3 has 12 residues. The CDR3 loop is CASSQDLDEQYF. The CDR3 DNA follows: TGCGCCAGCAGCCAAGATTTAGACGAGCAGTACTTC.

The V call is TRBV27, the J call TRBJ1-2; D perhaps matches TRBD1 (5 bases). Germline CDR1 and CDR2: MNHEY and SMNVEV (reference sequence). Trimming removed 5 bases at V and 8 bases at J, with 24 bases between. The CDR3 spans 16 residues. CDR3 sequence (DNA): TGTGCCAGCAGTCCTGATACGTGGGGCAGCCAGAGGGGCTACACCTTC. Amino acid sequence: CASSPDTWGSQRGYTF.

The chain couples TRBV19 to TRBJ2-1; 10 positions agree with TRBD2. The germline CDR1 and CDR2 sequences are LNHDA and SQIVND (reference sequence). The CDR3 has 17 amino acids. The ends lost 6 bases at V and 5 bases at J; junction bases unmatched: 13. The CDR3, as DNA: TGTGCCAGTAGATCTGAGCGGGAGGGCCGGTGGGACAATGAGCAGTTCTTC. Translated, it gives CASRSEREGRWDNEQFF.

This clone was picked up one time. The chain links TRBV7-9 to TRBJ2-1; 9 bases match TRBD2. CDR1 SEHNR and CDR2 FQNEAQ come from the germline V gene (reference sequence). CDR3 length: 16 amino acids. J lost 7 bases, V lost 0 bases, and 7 bases had no gene match. The CDR3 bases are TGTGCCAGCAGCTTAGCTGGCGGGGGGGCATCTAATGAGCAGTTCTTC. Translation: CASSLAGGGASNEQFF.

This clone was detected only once. This chain connects TRBV28 to TRBJ2-1, with a weak D call TRBD1 (5 bases). Per germline, CDR1 MDHEN and CDR2 SYDVKM. Trimming cost V 6 bases and J 4 bases, with 7 bases left between them. The CDR3 contains 12 residues. CDR3 coding DNA: TGTGCCAGCAGCGACAGATACAATGAGCAGTTCTTC. Protein product: CASSDRYNEQFF.

A single count supports this clone. J is TRBJ1-3 and V is TRBV6-1; D gene uncertain. V lost 2 bases and J 0 bases, leaving 8 bases between the germline ends. Per germline, CDR1 MNHNS and CDR2 SASEGT. This CDR3 has 15 amino acids. CDR3 sequence (DNA): TGTGCCAGCAGTGAATTGGGCAGCTCTGGAAACACCATATATTTT. As protein: CASSELGSSGNTIYF.

This sequence joins TRBV9 and TRBJ2-5, with TRBD2 matching over 14 bases. The CDR3 is made up of 16 amino acids. Trimming removed 2 bases from V and 5 bases from J; junction bases left unmatched: 5. The germline V gene encodes CDR1 SGDLS and CDR2 YYNGEE. CDR3 in amino acids: CASSVGTSGGYETQYF. The CDR3, as DNA: TGTGCCAGCAGCGTGGGGACTAGCGGGGGTTACGAGACCCAGTACTTC.

The genes are TRBV19 and TRBJ2-2, with D possibly matching TRBD2 (5 bases). Deletions cut 6 bases from V and 0 bases from J, with 14 bases between. Germline values: CDR1 LNHDA, CDR2 SQIVND (reference sequence). The CDR3 has 16 amino acids. In nucleotides, the CDR3 is TGTGCCAGTAGACTAAGAGGACTGCCGAACACCGGGGAGCTGTTTTTT. It yields the protein CASRLRGLPNTGELFF. Combining the CDR3 with reference TRBV19 and TRBJ2-2 gives the whole variable domain DGGITQSPKYLFRKEGQNVTLSCEQNLNHDAMYWYRQDPGQGLRLIYYSQIVNDFQKGDIAEGYSVSREKKESFPLTVTSAQKNPTAFYLCASRLRGLPNTGELFFGEGSRLTVL.

The chain links TRBV4-3 to TRBJ1-6, with D possibly matching TRBD1 (6 bases). V lost 4 bases and J lost 5, with 15 bases in between. The CDR3 is made up of 16 amino acids. Germline V gives CDR1 LGHNA, CDR2 YSLEER. DNA for the CDR3: TGCGCCAGCAGCCGCTCCGGGACAAATAATAATTCACCCCTCCACTTT. Translating gives CASSRSGTNNNSPLHF.

This chain's CDR3 is CASSYGTGELRPQHF. CDR3 DNA sequence: TGTGCCAGCAGCTACGGGACAGGGGAATTGCGGCCCCAGCATTTT. J is TRBJ1-5 and V is TRBV5-5; 10 positions match TRBD1. The germline CDR1 and CDR2 sequences are SGHKS and YYEKEE (reference sequence). The V segment lost 3 bases and the J segment 9 bases; nucleotides outside the gene matches: 9. This CDR3 is built from 15 residues.

The V and J genes are TRBV6-2 or TRBV6-3 and TRBJ1-1, with D unclear. Germline V CDR1 and CDR2: MNHEY, SVGEGT. V lost 4 bases to trimming and J lost 1 base, with 7 bases between them. The CDR3 runs 13 residues. CDR3 residues: CASSSTENTEAFF. CDR3 DNA sequence: TGTGCCAGCAGTTCCACGGAGAACACTGAAGCTTTCTTT.

The chain has TRBV1 and TRBJ2-2; the listed D gene, TRBD2, was not tested against the DNA. TRBV1 is assigned pseudogene status. CDR3 size: 16 residues. The CDR3 here is CTSREGLPDNTGELFF. In DNA form, the CDR3 reads TGCACCAGCAGGGAAGGACTACCCGATAACACCGGGGAGCTGTTTTTT.

This clone appeared a single time. V usage is TRBV4-3 and J usage is TRBJ2-3; D is undetermined. Germline CDR1 reads LGHNA; CDR2 reads YSLEER. The germline V and J ends were trimmed by 0 bases and 0 bases, with 7 bases remaining between them. The CDR3 loop spans 15 amino acids. As DNA, the CDR3 is TGCGCCAGCAGCCAAGATCTGGCTAGCACAGATACGCAGTATTTT. The encoded protein is CASSQDLASTDTQYF.

The chain couples TRBV28 to TRBJ2-3; D is unclear. This CDR3 has 12 residues. Trimming pared 1 base from V and 5 bases from J, leaving 4 bases between. Germline V gene lookup returns CDR1 MDHEN and CDR2 SYDVKM. The CDR3 sequence: CASSLLLDTQYF. As DNA, the CDR3 is TGTGCCAGCAGTTTATTATTAGATACGCAGTATTTT.

The genes are TRBV4-2 and TRBJ1-4; TRBD1 might be the D (6 bases). Deletions cut 4 bases from V and 2 bases from J, with 14 bases between. Germline lookup yields CDR1 LGHNA and CDR2 YNFKEQ. CDR3 length: 16 amino acids. The CDR3: CASSPFRGSTNEKLFF. In DNA form, the CDR3 reads TGTGCCAGCAGCCCGTTCAGGGGATCGACTAATGAAAAACTGTTTTTT.

This chain uses TRBV3-1 (or the pseudogene TRBV3-2) with TRBJ1-6; D is unresolved. This CDR3 is 18 amino acids long. Germline V gene data show CDR1 as LGHDT and CDR2 as YNNKEL (reference sequence). The V and J ends lost 0 bases and 0 bases respectively, with 12 bases between them. The CDR3 sequence: CASSQDPAGSSYNSPLHF. CDR3 bases: TGTGCCAGCAGCCAAGATCCCGCGGGAAGCTCCTATAATTCACCCCTCCACTTT.